The TCR beta chain under discussion was sequenced for a study of cytotoxic CD8 clonotypes in ibrutinib-treated CLL. In the study overall: Productive templates per sample averaged approximately 240,000; productive rearrangements, 85,000 to 95,000.

TCRdb keeps only in-frame clones here, not all; method: immunoSEQ multiplex PCR. The data show around 250,000 clones, with 70% seen just once and 15% held by the top ten. Germline values: CDR1 SQVTM, CDR2 ANQGSEA. The CDR3 covers 11 residues. V lost 5 bases and J 9 bases, leaving 11 bases between the germline ends. The chain joins TRBV29-1 to TRBJ2-1, with D hard to call. The sequence derives from a human donor with chronic lymphocytic leukemia. The specimen comprised PBMCs, sampled after 24 months of ibrutinib treatment. This chain's CDR3 is CSVFSGPEQFF. CDR3 nucleotides: TGCAGCGTTTTCTCTGGGCCTGAGCAGTTCTTC.